One and the same sample provided the 22 T cell receptor beta chains below, sequenced in a study of shared clonotypes between healthy human individuals. Clones were read by immunoSEQ multiplex PCR, and TCRdb kept only the in-frame ones, dropping some. This table holds 400,000 to 600,000 clones, 95% to 97% found once. Sample: naive CD4+ T cells sorted from blood. Subset defined: CD45RA+ positively selected. The receptors originated from a woman aged 30 to 39 in good health.

This chain connects TRBV19 to TRBJ2-7; the match to TRBD1 covers 8 bases. V lost 8 bases to trimming and J lost 3 bases; unmatched junction nucleotides: 9. Germline CDR1 reads LNHDA; CDR2 reads SQIVND (reference sequence). The CDR3 totals 14 residues. CDR3 residues: CASGSAGGIYEQYF. The CDR3 nucleotides read TGTGCCAGTGGTTCGGCAGGGGGCATCTACGAGCAGTACTTC.

The chain employs TRBV28 and TRBJ2-5, with a weak D call TRBD1 (6 bases). CDR1 is MDHEN and CDR2 is SYDVKM in the germline V gene. Trimming cost V 7 bases and J 5 bases, with 11 bases left between them. The CDR3 covers 12 residues. The CDR3 reads CASTHRVETQYF. In nucleotides, the CDR3 is TGTGCCAGCACCCACAGGGTGGAGACCCAGTACTTC.

The chain recombines TRBV7-2 with TRBJ2-7, with D maybe TRBD1 (6 bases). The CDR3 contains 15 residues. Germline V gene sequence: CDR1 SGHTA, CDR2 FQGNSA. V was trimmed by 2 bases and J by 2 bases, leaving 13 bases between them. The CDR3 sequence: CASSLSGTPTYEQYF. DNA of the CDR3: TGTGCCAGCAGCTTAAGTGGGACACCTACCTACGAGCAGTACTTC. Complete variable domain (other parts from reference TRBV7-2 and TRBJ2-7): GAGVSQSPSNKVTEKGKDVELRCDPISGHTALYWYRQSLGQGLEFLIYFQGNSAPDKSGLPSDRFSAERTGGSVSTLTIQRTQQEDSAVYLCASSLSGTPTYEQYFGPGTRLTVT.

J is TRBJ1-4 and V is TRBV4-2, with 8 nucleotides matching TRBD1. Trimming cost V 4 bases and J 7 bases; bases outside gene matches: 8. CDR3 length: 15 residues. Germline V CDR1 and CDR2: LGHNA, YNFKEQ. In DNA, the CDR3 is TGTGCCAGCAGCCGGTCGGACAGGGAGGGTGAAAAACTGTTTTTT. Protein product: CASSRSDREGEKLFF.

V is TRBV11-2 and J is TRBJ1-1, with D tentatively TRBD1 (5 bases). Germline V lookup: CDR1 SGHAT, CDR2 FQNNGV. With 3 bases removed from V and 0 bases from J, the gap between germline ends came to 14 bases. This CDR3 is built from 16 residues. CDR3 DNA sequence: TGTGCCAGCAGCTTTTCCGTATCGGGACTGAACACTGAAGCTTTCTTT. Translating gives CASSFSVSGLNTEAFF. Filled out from reference TRBV11-2 and TRBJ1-1, the complete variable domain reads EAGVAQSPRYKIIEKRQSVAFWCNPISGHATLYWYQQILGQGPKLLIQFQNNGVVDDSQLPKDRFSAERLKGVDSTLKIQPAKLEDSAVYLCASSFSVSGLNTEAFFGQGTRLTVV.

This chain uses TRBV5-4 with TRBJ1-5; unclear D gene. Germline lookup yields CDR1 SGHNT and CDR2 YYREEE (reference sequence). The ends were cut back, 4 bases at V and 3 bases at J, with 5 bases in the middle. The CDR3 sequence is 12 residues long. The CDR3 DNA follows: TGTGCCAGCAGCGTAGACAATCAGCCCCAGCATTTT. This codes for CASSVDNQPQHF.

The chain uses TRBV5-4 and TRBJ1-2; 9 nucleotides align to TRBD1. This CDR3 is built from 15 residues. The trim removed 4 bases at V and 7 bases at J, leaving 11 bases unmatched. Germline-derived CDR1 and CDR2 are SGHNT and YYREEE (reference sequence). The CDR3, as DNA: TGTGCCAGCAGCGGACAACAGGGGGCCTTAGGTGGCTACACCTTC. Protein: CASSGQQGALGGYTF. The variable domain in full, completed from reference TRBV5-4 and TRBJ1-2, reads ETGVTQSPTHLIKTRGQQVTLRCSSQSGHNTVSWYQQALGQGPQFIFQYYREEENGRGNFPPRFSGLQFPNYSSELNVNALELDDSALYLCASSGQQGALGGYTFGSGTRLTVV.

This rearrangement joins TRBV4-2 to TRBJ1-1; possibly TRBD1 for D (5 bases). The V end was cut by 3 bases, the J end by 4 bases, with 12 bases between. This CDR3 region has 14 residues. The germline CDR1 and CDR2 sequences are LGHNA and YNFKEQ. CDR3 loop: CASSQPGDATEAFF. The CDR3 coding sequence is TGTGCCAGCAGCCAGCCGGGGGACGCCACTGAAGCTTTCTTT.

The V gene is TRBV19, the J gene TRBJ2-1; 14 nucleotides align to TRBD2. The CDR3 covers 15 residues. Germline V gene lookup returns CDR1 LNHDA and CDR2 SQIVND (reference sequence). V shed 10 bases and J 9 bases; nucleotides not matched to a gene: 11. CDR3 sequence (DNA): TGTGCCATCCCCCTGACTAGCGGGAGGGCCGTTGAGCAGTTCTTC. Its translation: CAIPLTSGRAVEQFF.

The chain carries TRBV30 and TRBJ2-2; D is undetermined. The V gene's germline CDR1 is GTSNPN and CDR2 SVGIG (reference sequence). CDR3 length: 12 amino acids. Trimming removed 3 bases from V and 7 bases from J, with 9 bases in between. For the CDR3, the DNA is TGTGCCTGGAGGCTGCCACACGGGGAGCTGTTTTTT. Translated: CAWRLPHGELFF.

The gene calls are TRBV7-2 and TRBJ1-5, with D possibly matching TRBD1 (6 bases). Per germline, CDR1 SGHTA and CDR2 FQGNSA. V was trimmed by 2 bases and J by 5 bases, leaving 10 bases between them. There are 14 residues in the CDR3. The CDR3 nucleotides are TGTGCCAGCAGCTTAACCAGGGGAGATCAGCCCCAGCATTTT. It encodes CASSLTRGDQPQHF.

The V and J genes are TRBV7-2 and TRBJ2-4, with D uncertain. The CDR3 loop spans 13 amino acids. Germline V gene lookup returns CDR1 SGHTA and CDR2 FQGNSA. V lost 1 base and J lost 5, with 6 bases in between. CDR3 nucleotide sequence: TGTGCCAGCAGCTTAGGTCCCCAAAACATTCAGTACTTC. Protein: CASSLGPQNIQYF.

The chain couples TRBV28 to TRBJ2-5, with D possibly TRBD2 on 5 matching bases. In germline, CDR1 is MDHEN, CDR2 SYDVKM. The CDR3 covers 15 residues. The V end lost 5 bases, the J end lost 1 base, and 14 bases lay between the germline ends. CDR3 protein: CASSPQRRAQETQYF. CDR3 DNA sequence: TGTGCCAGCAGTCCCCAGAGGCGGGCCCAAGAGACCCAGTACTTC.

The chain employs TRBV6-1 and TRBJ2-7; maybe TRBD2 (5 bases). Deletions cut 2 bases from V and 0 bases from J, with 14 bases between. The CDR3 loop spans 16 amino acids. The germline CDR1 and CDR2 sequences are MNHNS and SASEGT. The CDR3 is CASSESEGSVSYEQYF. DNA of the CDR3: TGTGCCAGCAGTGAAAGTGAGGGTAGCGTCTCCTACGAGCAGTACTTC.

The CDR3 nucleotides are TGTGCCAGCAGTTTATGGAGGGCAGCGGCCCAACGTCGGGAAAAACTGTTTTTT. Residues: CASSLWRAAAQRREKLFF. This sequence joins TRBV28 and TRBJ1-4; D not resolved. CDR1 and CDR2 (germline): MDHEN, SYDVKM. V was cut by 0 bases and J by 8 bases, with 22 bases left in between. This CDR3 is built from 18 residues.

The chain recombines TRBV28 with TRBJ2-7; D may be TRBD1 or TRBD2 (5 bases each). The germline CDR1 and CDR2 sequences are MDHEN and SYDVKM. This CDR3 comprises 16 residues. Trimming pared 2 bases from V and 5 bases from J, leaving 19 bases between. Written as DNA, the CDR3 is TGTGCCAGCAGTTTAAGCCCCACAGTTTTGGGGGACGAGCAGTACTTC. This translates into CASSLSPTVLGDEQYF.

The chain has TRBV27 and TRBJ2-5; 9 bases align to TRBD1. Germline V gene data show CDR1 as MNHEY and CDR2 as SMNVEV (reference sequence). This CDR3 has 14 amino acids. V was pared by 5 bases and J by 2 bases, with 3 bases of the junction left unmatched. CDR3 sequence (DNA): TGTGCCAGCAGTCCGGGACAGGGTCAAGAGACCCAGTACTTC. Encoded protein: CASSPGQGQETQYF.

As for this clone: The same CDR3 is also encoded by other DNA sequences in this sample. J is TRBJ1-2 and V is TRBV27, with 7 bases that match TRBD1. The CDR3 contains 15 residues. CDR1 is MNHEY and CDR2 is SMNVEV in the germline V gene (reference sequence). The V gene end was trimmed by 5 bases and the J gene end by 0 bases; junction bases not matched to a gene: 6. CDR3 DNA: TGTGCCAGCAGTCCGCGGACAGGAACTAACTATGGCTACACCTTC. The encoded protein is CASSPRTGTNYGYTF.

V and J are TRBV7-2 and TRBJ2-5, with TRBD2 matching 10 bases. Germline-derived CDR1 and CDR2 are SGHTA and FQGNSA. CDR3 length: 15 amino acids. V lost 1 base, J lost 7 bases, and 6 bases stayed unmatched. CDR3 residues: CASSLGQIAGGTQYF. The CDR3 DNA reads as TGTGCCAGCAGCTTAGGGCAAATAGCGGGGGGGACCCAGTACTTC.

CDR3 coding DNA: TGTGCCAGCAGGGCCCACAGCGGAGACTACGAGCAGTACTTC. It codes for CASRAHSGDYEQYF. J is TRBJ2-7 and V is TRBV6-6, with a possible D match to TRBD2 (5 bases). With 6 bases removed from V and 3 bases from J, the gap between germline ends came to 15 bases. Germline V CDR1 and CDR2: MNHNY, SVGAGI (reference sequence). There are 14 residues in the CDR3.

The V and J genes are TRBV5-8 and TRBJ2-3; TRBD1 matches 9 bases. The V and J ends lost 0 bases and 3 bases, in that order; junction bases with no gene match: 8. Germline V gives CDR1 SGHTS, CDR2 YDEGEE. The CDR3 is 17 amino acids. Here the CDR3 DNA reads TGTGCCAGCAGCTTGGGACGAGGGACAGGGAGTACAGATACGCAGTATTTT. This codes for CASSLGRGTGSTDTQYF.

This clone was seen only once. The V and J genes are TRBV30 and TRBJ2-2; 14 nucleotides line up with TRBD2. The CDR3 is made up of 16 amino acids. V lost 6 bases and J lost 3; bases outside the gene matches: 6. Germline values: CDR1 GTSNPN, CDR2 SVGIG (reference sequence). The chain's CDR3 is CACGTSGSSDTGELFF. CDR3 DNA sequence: TGTGCCTGCGGGACTAGCGGGAGTTCAGACACCGGGGAGCTGTTTTTT.